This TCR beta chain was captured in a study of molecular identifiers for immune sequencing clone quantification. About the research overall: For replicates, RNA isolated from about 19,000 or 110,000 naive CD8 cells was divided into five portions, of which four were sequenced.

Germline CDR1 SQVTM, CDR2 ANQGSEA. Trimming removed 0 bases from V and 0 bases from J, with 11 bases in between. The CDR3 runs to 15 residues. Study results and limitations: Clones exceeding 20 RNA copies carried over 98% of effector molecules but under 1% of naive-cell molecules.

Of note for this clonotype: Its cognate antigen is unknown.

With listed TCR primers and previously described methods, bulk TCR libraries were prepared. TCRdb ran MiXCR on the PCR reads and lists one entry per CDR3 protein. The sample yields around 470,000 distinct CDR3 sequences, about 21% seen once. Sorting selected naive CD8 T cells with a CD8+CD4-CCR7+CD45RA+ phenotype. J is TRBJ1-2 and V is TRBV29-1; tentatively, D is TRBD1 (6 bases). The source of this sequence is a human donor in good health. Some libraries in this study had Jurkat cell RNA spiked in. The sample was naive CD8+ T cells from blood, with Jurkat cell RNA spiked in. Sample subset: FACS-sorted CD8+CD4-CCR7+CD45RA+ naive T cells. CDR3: CSVEDSAGANYGYTF. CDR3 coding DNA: TGCAGCGTTGAAGATTCCGCAGGGGCTAACTATGGCTACACCTTC.